This T cell receptor (beta chain) was identified during a study of T cells in Graves' hyperthyroidism and ophthalmopathy. Study outcomes and limitations: Most thyroid-expanded clonotypes above 0.001 were also found in blood.

This clonotype was seen a few times. Its specificity is not known. The TCR beta CDR3 regions underwent amplification using RNA transcripts as the source. First-round RT-PCR with HTBI primers amplified the TCR CDR3 region. MiXCR was run by TCRdb on the multiplex PCR reads, yielding one entry per CDR3 protein. This table has around 500,000 distinct CDR3 sequences, approximately 15% appearing once. Trimming pared 5 bases from V and 0 bases from J, leaving 17 bases between. This CDR3 has 17 amino acids. Per the germline V gene, CDR1 is SEHNR and CDR2 is FQNEAQ (reference sequence). The diagnoses drew upon clinical symptoms, serum thyroxine and TRAb, thyroid ultrasound and orbital computed tomography. Using roughly 9.4 ml of fresh peripheral blood, PBMCs were prepared.

Sequences were obtained from blood. The chain uses TRBV7-9 and TRBJ2-4; the D is unclear. This clonotype was sampled from a woman under 30 with Graves' hyperthyroidism. DNA for the CDR3: TGTGCCAGCAGCCATGTTAACCGAACTCTAGCCAAAAACATTCAGTACTTC. Its protein is CASSHVNRTLAKNIQYF. Looking up the rest from reference TRBV7-9 and TRBJ2-4 gives the full variable domain: DTGVSQNPRHKITKRGQNVTFRCDPISEHNRLYWYRQTLGQGPEFLTYFQNEAQLEKSRLLSDRFSAERPKGSFSTLEIQRTEQGDSAMYLCASSHVNRTLAKNIQYFGAGTRLSVL.